The rows below give T cell receptor beta chains drawn from one sample of a study of T cell repertoires in cytomegalovirus infection. A single record per CDR3 protein comes from TCRdb applying MiXCR to the reads. The sample includes roughly 700,000 distinct CDR3 sequences, 30% to 40% of them seen just once. These receptors have no known antigen. The specimen was cultured PBMCs, collected from culture after CMV antigen stimulation. The receptors were gathered from a human donor in good health (CMV status not recorded). Some clones in this sample may be carry-over from other donors' samples. The CDR3 runs from the conserved cysteine through the conserved F or W. D genes are given only for firm matches. Only some rows state a clone size, as once, few, many or a class for expanded clones.

j_call,v_call,clone_size,d_call,cdr3_nt,cdr3_aa
TRBJ1-3,TRBV28,few,-,TGTGCCAGCAGTCCCCCCCACGGCTCTGGAAACACCATATATTTT,CASSPPHGSGNTIYF
TRBJ2-5,TRBV6-6,-,-,TGTGCCAGCAGTTCAGCAACCCAAGAGACCCAGTACTTC,CASSSATQETQYF
TRBJ1-1,TRBV12-3/TRBV12-4,few,TRBD1,TGTGCCAGCACCAACCCCGACAGGGGGGGAACTGAAGCTTTCTTT,CASTNPDRGGTEAFF
TRBJ2-3,TRBV20-1,-,-,TGCAGTGCTAGGGTCGTCCAAGATACGCAGTATTTT,CSARVVQDTQYF
TRBJ2-3,TRBV7-9,few,TRBD1,TGTGCCAGCAGCCCCGGGACAGGGGTCCCAGATACGCAGTATTTT,CASSPGTGVPDTQYF
TRBJ2-7,TRBV6-6,many,TRBD2,TGTGCCAGCAGTTACTCAGGTCTAGCGGGAGTCTTTTACGAGCAGTACTTC,CASSYSGLAGVFYEQYF
TRBJ2-1,TRBV12-3/TRBV12-4,few,TRBD2,TGTGCCAGCTGGGGGACAGGCCGGACTAGCGGGAGTATCCACAATGAGCAGTTCTTC,CASWGTGRTSGSIHNEQFF
TRBJ1-2,TRBV7-8,many,TRBD1,TGTGCCAGCAGCCCCGAGGGACAGGGGGCGCGGGGCTACACCTTC,CASSPEGQGARGYTF
TRBJ2-3,TRBV4-1,-,-,TGCGCCAGCAGCCAAGAGGGCAGGCCGAGCACAGATACGCAGTATTTT,CASSQEGRPSTDTQYF
TRBJ1-1,TRBV12-3/TRBV12-4,-,-,TGTGCCAGCAGCCGGAGTGGACGACCCATGAACACTGAAGCTTTCTTT,CASSRSGRPMNTEAFF
TRBJ1-2,TRBV20-1,-,-,TGCAGCCCGGGTTGGGGGGGGGAAATGGTCTATGGCTACACCTTC,CSPGWGGEMVYGYTF
TRBJ1-6,TRBV4-1,-,-,TGCGCCAGCAGCCAAGACCCGTTCGGGACGCGGGGCGTTAATTCACCCCTCCACTTT,CASSQDPFGTRGVNSPLHF
TRBJ1-1,TRBV12-3/TRBV12-4,-,-,TGTGCCAGCAGGCCTGACCGATATTTCAATGCTTTCTTT,CASRPDRYFNAFF
TRBJ1-1,TRBV18,-,-,TGTGCCAGCTCACCAGCGGTGCACAGGAGAGGGACTGAAGCTTTCTTT,CASSPAVHRRGTEAFF
TRBJ2-7,TRBV7-9,-,-,TGTGCCAGCAGCTTTGGGTGGGACGTCTCCTACGAGCAGTACTTC,CASSFGWDVSYEQYF
TRBJ2-3,TRBV6-1,few,-,TGTGCCAGCAGTGAATGGACGGGGCTGGCTAGTACGCAGTATTTT,CASSEWTGLASTQYF
TRBJ2-5,TRBV12-3/TRBV12-4,-,TRBD2,TGTGCCAGCAGTGTCGGACTAGCGGATGAAGAGACCCAGTACTTC,CASSVGLADEETQYF
TRBJ1-6,TRBV7-2,few,-,TGTGCCAGCAGCCCCCGCTTTGCAAACTATAATTCACCCCTCCACTTT,CASSPRFANYNSPLHF
TRBJ2-1,TRBV6-5,-,TRBD2,TGTGCCAGCAGTGTTAAATCGCTAGAGAGGATAGCGGGAGGTTCCAATGAGCAGTTCTTC,CASSVKSLERIAGGSNEQFF
TRBJ1-1,TRBV27,-,-,TGTGCCAGCAGTCCACACAGTTGGGGTGAAGCTTTCTTT,CASSPHSWGEAFF
TRBJ1-1,TRBV20-1,-,TRBD1,TGCAGTGCTAGAGACGAGACGGGACAGGGGGCGCAAACTGAAGCTTTCTTT,CSARDETGQGAQTEAFF
TRBJ2-5,TRBV7-8,few,-,TGTGCCAGCAGCTTAGTCGTTTCGGGCGGGCAAGAGACCCAGTACTTC,CASSLVVSGGQETQYF
TRBJ2-2,TRBV12-3/TRBV12-4,few,-,TGTGCCAGCAGCAGGCCGGGAGAACAGTACCTCACCGGGGAGCTGTTTTTT,CASSRPGEQYLTGELFF
TRBJ2-7,TRBV20-1,-,-,TGCAGTGCCTTTGACCCCCAGAAGGGGTACGAGCAGTACTTC,CSAFDPQKGYEQYF
TRBJ1-1,TRBV6-1,few,-,TGTGCCAGCAGTGATGGTTGGAGGCGGACTGGACGCACTGAAGCTTTCTTT,CASSDGWRRTGRTEAFF